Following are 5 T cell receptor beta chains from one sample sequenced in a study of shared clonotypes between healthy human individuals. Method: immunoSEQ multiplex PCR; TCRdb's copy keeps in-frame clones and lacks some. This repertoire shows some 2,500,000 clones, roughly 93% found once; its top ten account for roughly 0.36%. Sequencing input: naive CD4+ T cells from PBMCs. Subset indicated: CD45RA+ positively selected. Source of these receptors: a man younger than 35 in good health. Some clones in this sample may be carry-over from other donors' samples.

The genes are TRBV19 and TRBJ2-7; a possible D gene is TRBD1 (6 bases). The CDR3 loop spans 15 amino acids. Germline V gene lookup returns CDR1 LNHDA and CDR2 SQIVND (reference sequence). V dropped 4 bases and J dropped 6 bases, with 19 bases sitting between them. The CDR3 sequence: CASSTRQALGSEQYF. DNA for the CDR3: TGTGCCAGTAGTACCCGACAGGCGCTAGGGAGCGAGCAGTACTTC. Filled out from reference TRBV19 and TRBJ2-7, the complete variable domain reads DGGITQSPKYLFRKEGQNVTLSCEQNLNHDAMYWYRQDPGQGLRLIYYSQIVNDFQKGDIAEGYSVSREKKESFPLTVTSAQKNPTAFYLCASSTRQALGSEQYFGPGTRLTVT.

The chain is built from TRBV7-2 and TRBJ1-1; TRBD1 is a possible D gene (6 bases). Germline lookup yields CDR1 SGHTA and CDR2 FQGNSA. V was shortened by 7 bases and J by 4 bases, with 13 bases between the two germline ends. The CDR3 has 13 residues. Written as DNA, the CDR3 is TGTGCCAGCAAGGGGGGTGCGATCACTGAAGCTTTCTTT. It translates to CASKGGAITEAFF.

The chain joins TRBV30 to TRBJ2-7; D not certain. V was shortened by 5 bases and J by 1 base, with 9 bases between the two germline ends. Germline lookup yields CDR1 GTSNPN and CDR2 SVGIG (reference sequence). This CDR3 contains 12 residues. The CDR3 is CAWGFLSYEQYF. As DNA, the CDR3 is TGTGCCTGGGGGTTTCTGTCCTACGAGCAGTACTTC.

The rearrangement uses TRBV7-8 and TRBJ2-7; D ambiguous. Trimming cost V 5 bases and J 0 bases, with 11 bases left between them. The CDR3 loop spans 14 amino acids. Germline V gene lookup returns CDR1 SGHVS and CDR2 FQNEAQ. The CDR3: CASSRLIPSYEQYF. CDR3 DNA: TGTGCCAGCAGCCGCTTAATACCCTCCTACGAGCAGTACTTC.

CDR3 residues: CASSVVPGDLPTDTQYF. CDR3 bases: TGTGCCAGCAGCGTAGTTCCGGGGGACCTACCCACAGATACGCAGTATTTT. J is TRBJ2-3 and V is TRBV9, with D perhaps TRBD2 (6 bases). Germline assignment: CDR1 SGDLS and CDR2 YYNGEE. The CDR3 is 17 amino acids. Trimming removed 0 bases at V and 2 bases at J, with 16 bases between.